The 7 T cell receptor beta chains below were found in one sample sequenced in a study of CD8 T cells in ankylosing spondylitis. MiXCR, applied by TCRdb to the 5' RACE reads, yields one record per CDR3 protein. The table has just over 300,000 distinct CDR3 sequences, less than 25% seen once; the top ten hold 3.5%. The material sequenced was blood, either unsorted or a sorted T cell fraction (not recorded which). Receptors were obtained from a female donor with ankylosing spondylitis or in good health (not recorded which).

This clonotype turned up a few times. CDR3 amino acids: CATSRDSLSTDTQYF. DNA for the CDR3: TGTGCCACCAGCAGGGACAGCCTTAGCACAGATACGCAGTATTTT. This chain uses TRBV15 with TRBJ2-3; a possible D gene is TRBD1 (6 bases). The CDR3 consists of 15 residues. V was trimmed by 3 bases and J by 0 bases, leaving 10 bases between them. Germline V gene lookup returns CDR1 LNHNV and CDR2 YYDKDF (reference sequence). Looking up the rest from reference TRBV15 and TRBJ2-3 gives the full variable domain: DAMVIQNPRYQVTQFGKPVTLSCSQTLNHNVMYWYQQKSSQAPKLLFHYYDKDFNNEADTPDNFQSRRPNTSFCFLDIRSPGLGDTAMYLCATSRDSLSTDTQYFGPGTRLTVL.

The chain has TRBV9 and TRBJ2-2; unclear D gene. CDR3 length equals 12 residues. Trimming removed 3 bases at V and 8 bases at J, with 8 bases between. The germline V gene has CDR1 SGDLS and CDR2 YYNGEE. CDR3: CASSERTGELFF. CDR3 DNA: TGTGCCAGCAGCGAACGCACAGGGGAGCTGTTTTTT.

The chain joins TRBV6-1 to TRBJ2-7; TRBD2 matches at 12 bases. This CDR3 comprises 15 residues. The germline V gene has CDR1 MNHNS and CDR2 SASEGT. With 7 bases clipped from V and 6 bases from J, the junction kept 10 bases outside the gene matches. The CDR3 nucleotides read TGTGCCAGCAAGGGGCCCCTAGCGGGAGGGAGCGAGCAGTACTTC. This translates into CASKGPLAGGSEQYF.

The chain employs TRBV21-1 and TRBJ2-3; TRBD1 reflects the table's D call only, with no check against the DNA. TRBV21-1 is flagged as a pseudogene. The CDR3 contains 17 residues. Here the CDR3 reads CASSTCPGQGIGDTQYF. The CDR3 DNA reads as TGTGCCAGCAGCACCTGCCCGGGACAGGGAATCGGAGATACGCAGTATTTT.

This clonotype appeared a few times. The chain links TRBV29-1 to TRBJ1-2, with D unclear. The V end was cut by 4 bases, the J end by 7 bases, with 16 bases between. The CDR3 is 13 residues long. Germline CDR1 SQVTM, CDR2 ANQGSEA. This CDR3 reads CSVGGWRLGGYTF. The DNA for the CDR3 is TGCAGCGTTGGAGGGTGGAGATTGGGTGGCTACACCTTC.

This clonotype has at least ten counts. V and J are TRBV12-3 or TRBV12-4 and TRBJ1-3, with 7 bases that match TRBD1. The CDR3 has 15 amino acids. V was pared by 5 bases and J by 0 bases, with 4 bases of the junction left unmatched. CDR3 nucleotides: TGTGCCAGCAGTCCGAACAGGGGCTCTGGAAACACCATATATTTT. Amino acid sequence: CASSPNRGSGNTIYF.

This clonotype appeared a few times. The J gene is TRBJ2-7, the V gene TRBV10-3, with a weak D call TRBD2 (5 bases). The CDR3 spans 14 residues. V was cut by 6 bases and J by 0 bases, with 12 bases left in between. Germline V gene lookup returns CDR1 ENHRY and CDR2 SYGVKD. The DNA for the CDR3 is TGTGCCATCAGACCGGCCCGGGGCTCCTACGAGCAGTACTTC. This sequence encodes CAIRPARGSYEQYF.